This T cell receptor beta chain originates from a study of control samples from healthy donors and cancer patients. Germline CDR1 is MGHRA and CDR2 is YSYEKL. The V gene end was trimmed by 3 bases and the J gene end by 3 bases; junction bases not matched to a gene: 7. The CDR3 covers 15 residues. Sequencing used immunoSEQ multiplex PCR; TCRdb keeps in-frame clones, though not all of them. The sample holds roughly 120,000 clones, just over 90% seen once. The sequencing sample was made of PBMCs. The source of this sequence is a man aged 50 to 59 with head and neck cancer. The V gene is TRBV4-1, the J gene TRBJ2-5; 7 bases are shared with TRBD2. The CDR3 nucleotides read TGCGCCAGCAGCCACCGGCTCCGGGGGGAAGAGACCCAGTACTTC. It encodes CASSHRLRGEETQYF.